This TCR beta chain was retrieved from a study of T cell responses to AZD1222 COVID-19 vaccine. Note on this clone: Its antigen is not identified.

This CDR3 comprises 13 residues. In germline, CDR1 is GTSNPN, CDR2 SVGIG (reference sequence). V lost 6 bases, J lost 6 bases, and 8 bases stayed unmatched. General study points: Regions 160-218 and 743-854 dominated among vaccine-associated CD4 TCRs spanning spike. Donors, mostly white British, included more females; clonal diversity was possibly underestimated.

TCRdb keeps only in-frame clones here, not all; method: immunoSEQ multiplex PCR. This table has about 73,000 clones, approximately 89% appearing once. The TCR was taken from an adult who received the AZD1222 COVID-19 vaccine. The chain is built from TRBV30 and TRBJ2-5; 9 bases map to TRBD1. Specimen: peripheral blood, collected 28 days after the second AZD1222 dose. The DNA for the CDR3 is TGTGCCTGCTTCGTACAGGGGGCAAAGACCCAGTACTTC. Amino acid sequence: CACFVQGAKTQYF.